What follows are 25 T cell receptor beta chains derived from one specimen sequenced in a study of T-cell reconstitution after alpha-beta-depleted transplantation in children (TCRdb year 2016). The library was made by PCR. The instrument was an Illumina HiSeq 2500. Molecular barcoding was employed in the preparation of TCR libraries, with unique molecular identifiers being used to normalize TCRbeta repertoire quantification. TCRdb applied fastp at Q25 and MiXCR to the public reads, then kept only in-frame beta chains. Entries that share a CDR3 protein sequence are merged under the most common genes and DNA. Across this sample there are roughly 340,000 distinct CDR3 sequences, with 15% to 20% seen only once. The ten largest clones add up to 35% to 50% of the sample. This sample's treatment or condition label indicates: allogeneic hematopoietic cell transplantation with graft depleted of TCRalphabeta T cells and CD19 B cells.

The source was PBMCs, mostly from graft donor cells, collected 360 days after TCRalphabeta/CD19-depleted stem cell transplant. The receptors originated from a male patient aged 2 to 9 who had a stem cell transplant for acute lymphoblastic leukemia, so the T cells may come from the graft donor.

The chain uses TRBV4-1 and TRBJ2-1; D not resolved. The CDR3 runs 12 residues. Germline V lookup: CDR1 MGHRA, CDR2 YSYEKL. Trimming shortened V by 5 bases and J by 5 bases, and 7 bases separated the two germline ends. DNA of the CDR3: TGCGCCAGCAGCATGAAGGACAATGAGCAGTTCTTC. Encoded protein: CASSMKDNEQFF.

This clonotype was counted ten times or more. This chain joins TRBV5-1 and TRBJ1-1; D is unclear. Trimming took 0 bases from V and 5 from J, leaving 8 bases between them. CDR1 is SGHRS and CDR2 is YFSETQ in the germline V gene. The CDR3 sequence is 13 residues long. In DNA, the CDR3 is TGCGCCAGCAGCTTGGAGCCGAAGACTGAAGCTTTCTTT. The encoded protein is CASSLEPKTEAFF. Full variable domain (rest looked up from reference TRBV5-1 and TRBJ1-1): KAGVTQTPRYLIKTRGQQVTLSCSPISGHRSVSWYQQTPGQGLQFLFEYFSETQRNKGNFPGRFSGRQFSNSRSEMNVSTLELGDSALYLCASSLEPKTEAFFGQGTRLTVV.

This clonotype has just a few counts. In nucleotides, the CDR3 is TGTGCCATCAGTGAGTCGGACATAACAGATACGCAGTATTTT. The encoded protein is CAISESDITDTQYF. The chain combines TRBV10-3 with TRBJ2-3; D is perhaps TRBD1 (5 bases). V was clipped by 0 bases and J by 3 bases, with 7 bases between them. The germline V gene has CDR1 ENHRY and CDR2 SYGVKD. This CDR3 region has 14 residues.

In its sample, this clonotype was seen many times. This chain connects TRBV29-1 to TRBJ2-3; 8 bases are a match to TRBD2. This CDR3 comprises 16 residues. With 3 bases clipped from V and 5 bases from J, the junction kept 13 bases outside the gene matches. The V gene's germline CDR1 is SQVTM and CDR2 ANQGSEA. The CDR3 region has the DNA TGCAGCGTTGATGGGACTAGTGTGGGGCAAGTAGATACGCAGTATTTT. Protein sequence: CSVDGTSVGQVDTQYF.

The chain is built from TRBV5-4 and TRBJ1-1; 8 positions match TRBD1. The CDR3 extends over 14 amino acids. In germline, CDR1 is SGHNT, CDR2 YYREEE (reference sequence). V was clipped by 2 bases and J by 5 bases; unmatched bases: 5. The CDR3 DNA sequence: TGTGCCAGCAGCTTACAGGGGGTGGAAACTGAAGCTTTCTTT. Amino acid sequence: CASSLQGVETEAFF.

The genes are TRBV28 and TRBJ1-2; 7 positions agree with TRBD1. This CDR3 contains 14 residues. Per germline, CDR1 MDHEN and CDR2 SYDVKM. Trimming removed 3 bases from V and 3 bases from J; junction bases left unmatched: 4. CDR3 loop: CASSLAGGHYGYTF. In DNA form, the CDR3 reads TGTGCCAGCAGTTTGGCAGGGGGGCACTATGGCTACACCTTC.

This clonotype was detected many times. The genes are TRBV7-2 and TRBJ2-7; maybe TRBD2 (5 bases). CDR1 is SGHTA, CDR2 FQGNSA, per germline. Trimming pared 1 base from V and 0 bases from J, leaving 10 bases between. This CDR3 is 15 amino acids long. The CDR3 loop reads CASSLEDSDSYEQYF. In nucleotides, the CDR3 is TGTGCCAGCAGCTTAGAGGATAGCGACTCCTACGAGCAGTACTTC.

This clonotype was found many times. The chain joins TRBV2 to TRBJ2-5; 8 nucleotides match TRBD2. The CDR3 consists of 14 residues. Germline loops: CDR1 SNHLY, CDR2 FYNNEI. After removal of 1 base from V and 5 bases from J, the junction contained 3 bases not matched to a gene. CDR3 coding DNA: TGTGCCAGCAGTGAAGGCGGACTAGCCGAGACCCAGTACTTC. Translation: CASSEGGLAETQYF.

The chain uses TRBV6-1 and TRBJ2-4; D is perhaps TRBD1 (6 bases). Germline values: CDR1 MNHNS, CDR2 SASEGT. V lost 6 bases and J 9 bases, leaving 18 bases between the germline ends. This CDR3 has 14 residues. Here the CDR3 reads CASSLQGTNGIQYF. CDR3 bases: TGTGCCAGCAGCCTACAGGGTACGAACGGCATTCAGTACTTC.

The rearrangement links TRBV28 to TRBJ2-3; TRBD1 is a possible D gene (6 bases). The CDR3 is 17 residues long. V was trimmed by 2 bases and J by 1 base, leaving 16 bases between them. Germline CDR1 reads MDHEN; CDR2 reads SYDVKM. The CDR3 DNA reads TGTGCCAGCAGTTTAACCCCTCCACAGGGTGGCACAGATACGCAGTATTTT. Protein sequence: CASSLTPPQGGTDTQYF.

The chain carries TRBV5-1 and TRBJ2-1; TRBD2 matches 7 bases. Germline V gene data show CDR1 as SGHRS and CDR2 as YFSETQ. The CDR3 totals 15 residues. With V trimmed by 1 base and J by 5 bases, 6 bases remained unmatched. The DNA of the CDR3 is TGCGCCAGCAGCTTGTCGCGCCGGGAGGACAATGAGCAGTTCTTC. Translation gives CASSLSRREDNEQFF.

The chain is built from TRBV20-1 and TRBJ1-1; D possibly corresponds to TRBD1 (5 bases). CDR3 length equals 14 residues. Germline V gene lookup returns CDR1 DFQATT and CDR2 SNEGSKA (reference sequence). Deletions cut 1 base from V and 5 bases from J, with 14 bases between. The CDR3 is CSARGRVRKTEAFF. The CDR3 DNA reads TGCAGTGCTAGAGGCAGGGTTAGGAAAACTGAAGCTTTCTTT.

V gene TRBV19 combines with J gene TRBJ2-7; 9 bases match TRBD1. V gave up 3 bases and J gave up 3 bases; unmatched junction bases: 15. The germline V gene encodes CDR1 LNHDA and CDR2 SQIVND (reference sequence). The CDR3 is 18 residues long. The CDR3 DNA reads TGTGCCAGTAGTATCTACCCTAACTCCGGGACAGGGAGCTACGAGCAGTACTTC. It is translated as CASSIYPNSGTGSYEQYF.

The chain is built from TRBV5-1 and TRBJ2-5; D is possibly TRBD1 (5 bases). Trimming took 7 bases from V and 1 from J, leaving 14 bases between them. The CDR3 contains 14 residues. The germline CDR1 and CDR2 sequences are SGHRS and YFSETQ. The CDR3 here is CASQPYRPQETQYF. The CDR3 DNA reads as TGCGCCAGCCAACCCTACAGGCCCCAAGAGACCCAGTACTTC.

The sample holds a few counts of this clonotype. The chain uses TRBV29-1 and TRBJ2-7, with a tentative D call TRBD1 (7 bases). The ends were cut back, 7 bases at V and 4 bases at J, with 14 bases in the middle. The CDR3 has 12 residues. CDR1 and CDR2 (germline): SQVTM, ANQGSEA. CDR3 in amino acids: CSAAGQRYEQYF. CDR3 DNA sequence: TGCAGCGCTGCGGGACAGAGGTACGAGCAGTACTTC.

In its sample, this clonotype was seen a few times. The CDR3 bases are TGTGCCAGCACCACCGGGCTGCTAAGAAACGAGCAGTACTTC. This gives the protein CASTTGLLRNEQYF. The chain is built from TRBV6-2 or TRBV6-3 and TRBJ2-7, with unresolved D. The CDR3 consists of 14 residues. Germline V lookup: CDR1 MNHEY, CDR2 SVGEGT. The V gene lost 7 bases and the J gene lost 5 bases, with 18 bases spanning the gap.

The CDR3 loop is CASRPAMNTEAFF. In DNA form, the CDR3 reads TGTGCCAGCCGGCCAGCCATGAACACTGAAGCTTTCTTT. The chain carries TRBV12-3 or TRBV12-4 and TRBJ1-1, with D hard to call. V dropped 8 bases and J dropped 0 bases, with 10 bases sitting between them. This CDR3 has 13 amino acids.

The genes are TRBV29-1 and TRBJ2-1; weak D call: TRBD2 (6 bases). The ends were cut back, 4 bases at V and 0 bases at J, with 13 bases in the middle. This CDR3 contains 15 residues. The germline V gene has CDR1 SQVTM and CDR2 ANQGSEA. In DNA, the CDR3 is TGCAGCGTTGCGGGACTCCCTCGCTCCTACAATGAGCAGTTCTTC. Protein: CSVAGLPRSYNEQFF.

This clonotype was detected ten times or more. J is TRBJ2-1 and V is TRBV5-1; 7 bases are shared with TRBD1. The CDR3 covers 15 residues. Losses at the gene ends were 6 bases for V and 3 bases for J; bases not matched to a gene: 9. Germline assignment: CDR1 SGHRS and CDR2 YFSETQ. The CDR3 region has the DNA TGCGCCAGCAAGGGGGCGGATTACAACTACAATGAGCAGTTCTTC. Protein: CASKGADYNYNEQFF.

The gene calls are TRBV7-9 and TRBJ2-1; tentative D call: TRBD2 (6 bases). The CDR3 totals 16 residues. Germline values: CDR1 SEHNR, CDR2 FQNEAQ (reference sequence). V lost 1 base to trimming and J lost 6 bases, with 16 bases between them. The CDR3: CASSLDGSMGPNEQFF. The CDR3 coding sequence is TGTGCCAGCAGCTTAGACGGGAGTATGGGCCCCAATGAGCAGTTCTTC.

The chain carries TRBV6-2 or TRBV6-3 and TRBJ2-5, with TRBD1 matching over 8 bases. The CDR3 is made up of 19 amino acids. Germline V CDR1 and CDR2: MNHEY, SVGEGT. The V gene end was trimmed by 5 bases and the J gene end by 2 bases; junction bases not matched to a gene: 19. The CDR3 DNA reads as TGTGCCAGCAGTCTCCTCCAGGGGGCGCCGGGAGTACCACAAGAGACCCAGTACTTC. It translates to CASSLLQGAPGVPQETQYF.

This rearrangement joins TRBV29-1 to TRBJ2-2; D is unclear. Per germline, CDR1 SQVTM and CDR2 ANQGSEA. The CDR3 is 14 amino acids. Trimming left V 6 bases short and J 0 bases short, with 11 bases between. The CDR3 nucleotides are TGCAGCGTGATAGGTTGGGCGAACACCGGGGAGCTGTTTTTT. Translated, it gives CSVIGWANTGELFF.

This clonotype came up many times. The CDR3 region has the DNA TGTGCCAGCAGCCCCTGGCCTGGACTCCACGGGGTCAGGGATGAGCAGTTCTTC. Protein product: CASSPWPGLHGVRDEQFF. The chain carries TRBV3-1 and TRBJ2-1; perhaps D is TRBD1 or TRBD2 (5 bases each). The CDR3 runs to 18 residues. V was clipped by 4 bases and J by 8 bases, with 27 bases between them. Germline V gene sequence: CDR1 LGHDT, CDR2 YNNKEL (reference sequence).

This clonotype turned up a few times. The V call is TRBV4-3, the J call TRBJ2-5, with TRBD2 as a possible D gene (7 bases). The germline gives CDR1 LGHNA, CDR2 YSLEER. The ends were cut back, 0 bases at V and 3 bases at J, with 14 bases in the middle. This CDR3 is 16 amino acids long. As DNA, the CDR3 is TGCGCCAGCAGCCAAGATGTGGGGAGGGGGGAAGAGACCCAGTACTTC. Its translation is CASSQDVGRGEETQYF.

This chain joins TRBV28 and TRBJ2-7; D is perhaps TRBD2 (5 bases). The CDR3 is 12 amino acids. The ends were cut back, 5 bases at V and 4 bases at J, with 9 bases in the middle. Germline loops: CDR1 MDHEN, CDR2 SYDVKM. The CDR3 spells CASSRTRYEQYF. The CDR3 nucleotides read TGTGCCAGCAGTCGAACTAGATACGAGCAGTACTTC.